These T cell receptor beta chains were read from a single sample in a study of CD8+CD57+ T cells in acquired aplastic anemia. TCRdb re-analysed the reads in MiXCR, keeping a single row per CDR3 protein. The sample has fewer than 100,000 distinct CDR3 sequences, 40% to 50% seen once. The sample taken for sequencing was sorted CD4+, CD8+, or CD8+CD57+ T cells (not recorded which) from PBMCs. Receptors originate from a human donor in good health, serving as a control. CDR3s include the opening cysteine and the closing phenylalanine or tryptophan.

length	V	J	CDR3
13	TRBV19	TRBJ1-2	CASTSARGRGYTF
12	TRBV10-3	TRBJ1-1	CAISESRVGAFF
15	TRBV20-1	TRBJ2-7	CSARGPADRAYEQYF
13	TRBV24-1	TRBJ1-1	CATSDFRGTEAFF
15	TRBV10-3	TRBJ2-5	CAISESGGPRETQYF
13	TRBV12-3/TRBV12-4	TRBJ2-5	CASFLVGEETQYF
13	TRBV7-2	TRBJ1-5	CASSLDSVQPQHF
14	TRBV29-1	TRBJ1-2	CSPRRDPTLSGYTF
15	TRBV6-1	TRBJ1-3	CASIDGHPPVGTIYF
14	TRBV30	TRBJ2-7	CAWSGLAETYEQYF
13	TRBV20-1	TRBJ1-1	CSAKTGVNTEAFF
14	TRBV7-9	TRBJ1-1	CASSLRRGHTEAFF
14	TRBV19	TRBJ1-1	CASSIVGGSTEAFF
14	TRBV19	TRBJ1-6	CASSNRGVNSPLHF
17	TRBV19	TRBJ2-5	CASRAGGSSSRGETQYF
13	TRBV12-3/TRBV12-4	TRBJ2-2	CASSLKGPGELFF
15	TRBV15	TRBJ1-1	CATSRVPEENTEAFF
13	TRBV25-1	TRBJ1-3	CASSDSTGNTIYF
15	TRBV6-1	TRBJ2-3	CASSGSGGSTDTQYF
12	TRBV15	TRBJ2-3	CATSATGPTQYF
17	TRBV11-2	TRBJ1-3	CASSKRGRRESGNTIYF
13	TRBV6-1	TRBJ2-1	CASSWDSYNEQFF
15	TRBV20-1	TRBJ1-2	CSARKVRGANYGYTF
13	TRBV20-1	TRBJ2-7	CSARDGLTYEQYF
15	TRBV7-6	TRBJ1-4	CASSPADRGGEKLFF
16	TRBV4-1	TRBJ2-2	CASRQEGGVIAGELFF
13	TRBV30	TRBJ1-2	CAWSEGGSYGYTF
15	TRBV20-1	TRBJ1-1	CSARDVRVMGTEAFF
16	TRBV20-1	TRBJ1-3	CSARPGLTVGGNTIYF
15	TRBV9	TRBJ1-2	CASSSQTGYNYGYTF
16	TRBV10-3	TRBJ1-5	CAISELTGAMGQPQHF
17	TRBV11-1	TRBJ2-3	CASSLGEKSGHTDTQYF
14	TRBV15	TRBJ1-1	CATSRGTANTEAFF
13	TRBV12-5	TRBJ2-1	CASEKSGRHEQFF
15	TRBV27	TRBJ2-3	CASSLWQGSTDTQYF
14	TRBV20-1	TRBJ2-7	CSASGLDPGYEQYF